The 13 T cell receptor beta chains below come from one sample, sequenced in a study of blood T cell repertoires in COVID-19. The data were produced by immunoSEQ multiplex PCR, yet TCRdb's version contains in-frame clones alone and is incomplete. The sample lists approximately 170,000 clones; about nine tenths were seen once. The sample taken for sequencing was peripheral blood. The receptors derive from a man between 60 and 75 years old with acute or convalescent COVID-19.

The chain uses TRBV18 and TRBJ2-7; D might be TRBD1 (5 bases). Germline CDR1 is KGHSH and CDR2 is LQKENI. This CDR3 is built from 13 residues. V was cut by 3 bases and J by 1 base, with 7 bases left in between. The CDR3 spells CASSPDSSYEQYV. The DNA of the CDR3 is TGTGCCAGCTCACCTGACAGTTCCTACGAGCAGTACGTC.

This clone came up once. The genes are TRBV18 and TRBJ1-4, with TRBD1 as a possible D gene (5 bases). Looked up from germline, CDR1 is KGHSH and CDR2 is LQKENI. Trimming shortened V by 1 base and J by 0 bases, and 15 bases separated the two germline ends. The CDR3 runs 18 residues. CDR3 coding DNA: TGTGCCAGCTCACCACTAACCCAGGGTTTTGCAACTAATGAAAAACTGTTTTTT. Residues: CASSPLTQGFATNEKLFF. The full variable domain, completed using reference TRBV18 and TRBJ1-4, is NAGVMQNPRHLVRRRGQEARLRCSPMKGHSHVYWYRQLPEEGLKFMVYLQKENIIDESGMPKERFSAEFPKEGPSILRIQQVVRGDSAAYFCASSPLTQGFATNEKLFFGSGTQLSVL.

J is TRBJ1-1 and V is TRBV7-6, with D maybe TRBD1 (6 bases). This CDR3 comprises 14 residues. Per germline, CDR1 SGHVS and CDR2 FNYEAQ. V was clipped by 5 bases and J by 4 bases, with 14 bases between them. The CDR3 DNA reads TGTGCCAGCAGCCCGAACAGGGTCCTCACTGAAGCTTTCTTT. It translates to CASSPNRVLTEAFF.

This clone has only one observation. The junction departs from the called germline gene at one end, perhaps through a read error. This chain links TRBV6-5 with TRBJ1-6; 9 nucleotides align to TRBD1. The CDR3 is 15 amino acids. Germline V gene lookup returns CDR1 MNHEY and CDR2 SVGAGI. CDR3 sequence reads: CASALGQGKDSPLHF. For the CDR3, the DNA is TGTGCCAGTGCCTTGGGACAGGGTAAGGATTCACCTCTCCACTTT.

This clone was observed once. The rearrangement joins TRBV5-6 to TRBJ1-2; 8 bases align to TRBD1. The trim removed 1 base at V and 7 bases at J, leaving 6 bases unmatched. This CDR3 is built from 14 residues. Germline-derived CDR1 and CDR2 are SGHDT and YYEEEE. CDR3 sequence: CASSLWGQELGYTF. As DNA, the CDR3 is TGTGCCAGCAGCTTGTGGGGACAGGAACTTGGCTACACCTTC.

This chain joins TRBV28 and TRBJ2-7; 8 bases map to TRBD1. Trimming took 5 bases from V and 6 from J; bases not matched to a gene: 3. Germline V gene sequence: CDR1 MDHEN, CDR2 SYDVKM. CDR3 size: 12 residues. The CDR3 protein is CASSLTGVEQYF. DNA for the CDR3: TGTGCCAGCAGTCTGACAGGGGTCGAGCAGTACTTC.

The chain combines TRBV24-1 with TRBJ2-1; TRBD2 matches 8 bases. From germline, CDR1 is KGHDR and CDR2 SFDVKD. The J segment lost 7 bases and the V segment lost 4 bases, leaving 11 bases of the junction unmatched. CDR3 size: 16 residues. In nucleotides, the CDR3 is TGTGCCACCAGTGAGGTAGCGGGAATTGTCACAAATGAGCAGTTCTTC. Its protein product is CATSEVAGIVTNEQFF.

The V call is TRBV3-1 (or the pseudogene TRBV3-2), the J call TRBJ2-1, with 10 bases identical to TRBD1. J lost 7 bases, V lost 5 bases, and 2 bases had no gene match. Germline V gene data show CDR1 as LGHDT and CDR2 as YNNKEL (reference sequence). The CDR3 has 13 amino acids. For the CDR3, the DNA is TGTGCCAGCAGCGGGGACAGGGGTAATGAGCAGTTCTTC. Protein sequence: CASSGDRGNEQFF.

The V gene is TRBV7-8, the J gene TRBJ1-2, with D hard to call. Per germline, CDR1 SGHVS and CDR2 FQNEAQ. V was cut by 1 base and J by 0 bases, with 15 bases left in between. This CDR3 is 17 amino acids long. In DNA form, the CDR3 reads TGTGCCAGCAGCTTAGTAAGCGGCACCTGGTCTAACTATGGCTACACCTTC. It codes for CASSLVSGTWSNYGYTF.

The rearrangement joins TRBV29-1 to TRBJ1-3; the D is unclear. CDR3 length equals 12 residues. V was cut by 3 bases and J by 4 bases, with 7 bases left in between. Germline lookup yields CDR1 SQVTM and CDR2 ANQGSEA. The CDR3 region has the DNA TGCAGCGTTGATTTGGCCGGAAACACCATATATTTT. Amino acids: CSVDLAGNTIYF.

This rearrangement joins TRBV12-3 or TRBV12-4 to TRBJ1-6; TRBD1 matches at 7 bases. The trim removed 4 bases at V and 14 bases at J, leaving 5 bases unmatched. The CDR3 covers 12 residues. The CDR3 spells CASSSDRAALHF. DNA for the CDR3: TGTGCCAGCAGTTCCGACAGGGCGGCCCTCCACTTT.

CDR3: CASSATSGTGGPGYTF. The CDR3 bases are TGTGCCAGCTCAGCAACTTCCGGGACAGGGGGCCCAGGCTACACCTTC. The chain recombines TRBV18 with TRBJ1-2; 12 bases line up with TRBD1. The V and J ends lost 5 bases and 8 bases, in that order; junction bases with no gene match: 12. Germline V gives CDR1 KGHSH, CDR2 LQKENI. The CDR3 sequence is 16 residues long. The full variable domain, completed using reference TRBV18 and TRBJ1-2, is NAGVMQNPRHLVRRRGQEARLRCSPMKGHSHVYWYRQLPEEGLKFMVYLQKENIIDESGMPKERFSAEFPKEGPSILRIQQVVRGDSAAYFCASSATSGTGGPGYTFGSGTRLTVV.

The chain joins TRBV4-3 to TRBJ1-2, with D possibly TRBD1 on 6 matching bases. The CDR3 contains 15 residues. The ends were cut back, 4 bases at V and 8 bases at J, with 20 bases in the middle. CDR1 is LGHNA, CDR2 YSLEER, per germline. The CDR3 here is CASSPGGGGAGGYTF. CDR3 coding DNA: TGCGCCAGCAGCCCCGGCGGGGGGGGCGCGGGCGGCTACACCTTC.